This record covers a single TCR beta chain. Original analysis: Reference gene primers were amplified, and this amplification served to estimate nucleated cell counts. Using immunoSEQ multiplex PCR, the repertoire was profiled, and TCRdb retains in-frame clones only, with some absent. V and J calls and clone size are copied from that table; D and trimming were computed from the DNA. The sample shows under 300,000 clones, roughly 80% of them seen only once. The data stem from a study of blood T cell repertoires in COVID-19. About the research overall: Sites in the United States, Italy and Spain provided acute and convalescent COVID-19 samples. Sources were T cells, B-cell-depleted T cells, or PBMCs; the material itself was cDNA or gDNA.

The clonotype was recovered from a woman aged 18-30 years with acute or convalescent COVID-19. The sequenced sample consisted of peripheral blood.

The CDR3 spells CASSVALQGYGYTF. The DNA for the CDR3 is TGTGCCAGCAGCGTAGCCTTACAGGGTTATGGCTACACCTTC. The V call is TRBV9, the J call TRBJ1-2; TRBD1 might be the D (6 bases). The CDR3 has 14 residues. The V gene's germline CDR1 is SGDLS and CDR2 YYNGEE. The V gene lost 0 bases and the J gene lost 5 bases, with 11 bases spanning the gap.